This is a list of T cell receptor beta chains from one sample in a study of CD8+CD57+ T cells in acquired aplastic anemia. TCRdb recomputed calls from the reads with MiXCR, one row per CDR3 protein. The sample contains roughly 290,000 distinct CDR3 sequences, around three fifths of which appear only once. Sample: sorted CD4+, CD8+, or CD8+CD57+ T cells (not recorded which) from PBMCs. These receptors all come from a human donor with aplastic anemia. The CDR3 runs from the conserved cysteine through the conserved F or W. A D gene is named only where the DNA matches it firmly. For some rows the clone size is stated as once, few or many, or as a class when expanded; others skip it.

v_gene: TRBV5-1; abundance: -; d_gene: -; j_gene: TRBJ2-4; CDR3nt: TGCGCCAGCAGCCGTGGGATTCTAGCCAAAAACATTCAGTACTTC; CDR3aa: CASSRGILAKNIQYF
v_gene: TRBV20-1; abundance: many; d_gene: TRBD2; j_gene: TRBJ2-1; CDR3nt: TGCAGTGCTACTAGCGGAGGTTACAATGAGCAGTTCTTC; CDR3aa: CSATSGGYNEQFF
v_gene: TRBV27; abundance: -; d_gene: -; j_gene: TRBJ2-5; CDR3nt: TGTGCCAGCAGTTTTTCAGCAGTTGCAGGCCCAAGGACCCAGTACTTC; CDR3aa: CASSFSAVAGPRTQYF
v_gene: TRBV7-2; abundance: -; d_gene: TRBD1; j_gene: TRBJ1-6; CDR3nt: TGTGCCAGCAGCCAAGGACAGGTTTCGACACCCCTCCACTTT; CDR3aa: CASSQGQVSTPLHF
v_gene: TRBV20-1; abundance: -; d_gene: -; j_gene: TRBJ2-5; CDR3nt: TGCAGTGCCAGGACAGAGACCCAGTACTTC; CDR3aa: CSARTETQYF
v_gene: TRBV15; abundance: -; d_gene: TRBD1; j_gene: TRBJ2-6; CDR3nt: TGTGCCACCAGCACAGTACAGGGGTCTGGGGCCAACGTCCTGACTTTC; CDR3aa: CATSTVQGSGANVLTF
v_gene: TRBV19; abundance: -; d_gene: -; j_gene: TRBJ2-7; CDR3nt: TGTGCCAGTAGTTTACCGGGACTCCCCCACGAGCAGTACTTC; CDR3aa: CASSLPGLPHEQYF
v_gene: TRBV5-1; abundance: -; d_gene: TRBD2; j_gene: TRBJ2-3; CDR3nt: TGCGCCAGCAGCTTGCCGGGACTAGCGGGGGCTGATACGCAGTATTTT; CDR3aa: CASSLPGLAGADTQYF
v_gene: TRBV7-3; abundance: -; d_gene: TRBD1; j_gene: TRBJ1-1; CDR3nt: TGTGCCAGCAGCCCCCGAGAGGGGGCCGACACTGAAGCTTTCTTT; CDR3aa: CASSPREGADTEAFF
v_gene: TRBV29-1; abundance: -; d_gene: TRBD1; j_gene: TRBJ1-5; CDR3nt: TGCAGCACCCAAACAGGGGGGGATCAGCCCCAGCATTTT; CDR3aa: CSTQTGGDQPQHF
v_gene: TRBV5-1; abundance: -; d_gene: -; j_gene: TRBJ2-5; CDR3nt: TGCGCCAGCAGCTTGTTCTCGGATAGGTTAGGAGAGACCCAGTACTTC; CDR3aa: CASSLFSDRLGETQYF
v_gene: TRBV10-3; abundance: -; d_gene: -; j_gene: TRBJ1-6; CDR3nt: TGTGCCAGCAGTGAGCTGGGGGGTTATAATTCACCCCTCCACTTT; CDR3aa: CASSELGGYNSPLHF
v_gene: TRBV20-1; abundance: -; d_gene: TRBD2; j_gene: TRBJ2-1; CDR3nt: TGCAGTGCTCAAAGCGGGGGGGCAATCAATGAGCAGTTCTTC; CDR3aa: CSAQSGGAINEQFF
v_gene: TRBV6-1; abundance: many; d_gene: -; j_gene: TRBJ1-2; CDR3nt: TGTGCCAGCAGCGCAGGGAACTATGGCTACACCTTC; CDR3aa: CASSAGNYGYTF
v_gene: TRBV7-2; abundance: -; d_gene: -; j_gene: TRBJ1-6; CDR3nt: TGTGCCAGCAGCTTACGCGGCGGGGGCCTCCACTTT; CDR3aa: CASSLRGGGLHF
v_gene: TRBV20-1; abundance: many; d_gene: TRBD2; j_gene: TRBJ2-1; CDR3nt: TGCAGTGCTAGGGGTAGCGGGGGGCAATACAATGAGCAGTTCTTC; CDR3aa: CSARGSGGQYNEQFF
v_gene: TRBV5-6; abundance: -; d_gene: -; j_gene: TRBJ2-3; CDR3nt: TGTGCCAGCAGGCGGGAGGACAGGGGTTCGACAGATACGCAGTATTTT; CDR3aa: CASRREDRGSTDTQYF
v_gene: TRBV3-1; abundance: few; d_gene: TRBD2; j_gene: TRBJ2-3; CDR3nt: TGTGCCAGCAGCCCGACTAGCGGCATCACAGATACGCAGTATTTT; CDR3aa: CASSPTSGITDTQYF
v_gene: TRBV20-1; abundance: few; d_gene: -; j_gene: TRBJ1-2; CDR3nt: TGCAGTGCTACCCCCGAGAGGGGACGGGCCTATGGCTACACCTTC; CDR3aa: CSATPERGRAYGYTF
v_gene: TRBV12-3/TRBV12-4; abundance: few; d_gene: -; j_gene: TRBJ2-5; CDR3nt: TGTGCCAGCAGCCTGACGGCGCGGGAGACCCAGTACTTC; CDR3aa: CASSLTARETQYF
v_gene: TRBV3-1; abundance: many; d_gene: -; j_gene: TRBJ2-1; CDR3nt: TGTGCCAGCAGCCAGAATTACAACGAGCAGTTCTTC; CDR3aa: CASSQNYNEQFF
v_gene: TRBV24-1; abundance: -; d_gene: TRBD1; j_gene: TRBJ1-2; CDR3nt: TGTGCCACCAGTGATGGTGAGGGGACAGGGGACTCTAGCTACACCTTC; CDR3aa: CATSDGEGTGDSSYTF
v_gene: TRBV20-1; abundance: -; d_gene: -; j_gene: TRBJ1-1; CDR3nt: TGCAGTGCCCAAAGGTCTACTGAAGCTTTCTTT; CDR3aa: CSAQRSTEAFF
v_gene: TRBV19; abundance: -; d_gene: -; j_gene: TRBJ2-7; CDR3nt: TGTGCCAGTAGTATGGGGAGGAGGAACGAGCAGTACTTC; CDR3aa: CASSMGRRNEQYF
v_gene: TRBV6-2/TRBV6-3; abundance: many; d_gene: TRBD1; j_gene: TRBJ1-3; CDR3nt: TGTGCCAGCAGTCGGACAGGGGAAGGAAACACCATATATTTT; CDR3aa: CASSRTGEGNTIYF
v_gene: TRBV20-1; abundance: few; d_gene: -; j_gene: TRBJ1-1; CDR3nt: TGCAGTGCATCCTGGGGAATTGAAGCTTTCTTT; CDR3aa: CSASWGIEAFF
v_gene: TRBV15; abundance: -; d_gene: -; j_gene: TRBJ2-5; CDR3nt: TGTGCCACCAGCAGAGTGGGGGGAAGGGAGACCCAGTACTTC; CDR3aa: CATSRVGGRETQYF
v_gene: TRBV29-1; abundance: -; d_gene: -; j_gene: TRBJ2-4; CDR3nt: TGCAGCGCGATAGGAAACATTCAGTACTTC; CDR3aa: CSAIGNIQYF
v_gene: TRBV19; abundance: -; d_gene: TRBD1; j_gene: TRBJ1-2; CDR3nt: TGTGCCAGTAGTTGGACAGGTTGGGATGGCTACACCTTC; CDR3aa: CASSWTGWDGYTF
v_gene: TRBV7-6; abundance: -; d_gene: TRBD2; j_gene: TRBJ2-3; CDR3nt: TGTGCCAGCAGCGTGAGCGGGGCTAGCACAGATACGCAGTATTTT; CDR3aa: CASSVSGASTDTQYF
v_gene: TRBV20-1; abundance: -; d_gene: -; j_gene: TRBJ1-5; CDR3nt: TGCAGTGCTAGTATGGGTGGGGGTAGCAATCAGCCCCAGCATTTT; CDR3aa: CSASMGGGSNQPQHF